The rows below give T cell receptor beta chains drawn from one sample of a study of T cell repertoires in cytomegalovirus infection. Their antigen targets remain unknown. TCRdb redid the calling of the reads with MiXCR, one entry per CDR3 protein. The table lists a few hundred thousand distinct CDR3 sequences, 25% to 35% of them singletons. Sequenced here: cultured PBMCs, sampled from culture after CMV antigen stimulation. These receptors were obtained from a human donor in good health (CMV status not recorded). Some clones in this sample may be carry-over from other donors' samples. The CDR3 runs from the conserved cysteine through the conserved F or W. Each record gives: clone size, D gene, V gene, J gene, CDR3 protein, CDR3 DNA. D genes are given only for firm matches. Part of the rows lack a size; the others show once, few, many or a class for expanded clones.

abundance: -
d_gene: -
v_gene: TRBV20-1
j_gene: TRBJ1-1
CDR3aa: CSAIGQLNTEAFF
CDR3nt: TGCAGTGCAATCGGACAGTTGAACACTGAAGCTTTCTTT

abundance: -
d_gene: -
v_gene: TRBV7-2
j_gene: TRBJ1-4
CDR3aa: CASSITGQRDEKLFF
CDR3nt: TGTGCCAGCAGCATAACAGGGCAGAGAGATGAAAAACTGTTTTTT

abundance: -
d_gene: TRBD1
v_gene: TRBV19
j_gene: TRBJ1-2
CDR3aa: CASSFRDSYGYTF
CDR3nt: TGTGCCAGCTCCTTCCGGGACAGCTATGGCTACACCTTC

abundance: -
d_gene: -
v_gene: TRBV11-2
j_gene: TRBJ2-4
CDR3aa: CASSPDYRAAKNIQYF
CDR3nt: TGTGCCAGCAGCCCAGACTACCGAGCGGCCAAAAACATTCAGTACTTC

abundance: -
d_gene: TRBD2
v_gene: TRBV20-1
j_gene: TRBJ2-1
CDR3aa: CSARISGGINEQFF
CDR3nt: TGCAGTGCTAGAATTAGCGGGGGGATAAATGAGCAGTTCTTC

abundance: few
d_gene: -
v_gene: TRBV7-9
j_gene: TRBJ1-4
CDR3aa: CASSSYGRANEKLFF
CDR3nt: TGTGCCAGCAGTTCGTATGGGAGAGCTAATGAAAAACTGTTTTTT

abundance: -
d_gene: -
v_gene: TRBV18
j_gene: TRBJ2-7
CDR3aa: CASSPPGREGYEQYF
CDR3nt: TGTGCCAGCTCACCACCGGGCAGGGAAGGCTACGAGCAGTACTTC

abundance: -
d_gene: -
v_gene: TRBV20-1
j_gene: TRBJ2-1
CDR3aa: CSARSSTPLVEQFF
CDR3nt: TGCAGTGCTAGATCTAGCACTCCACTCGTTGAGCAGTTCTTC

abundance: -
d_gene: -
v_gene: TRBV27
j_gene: TRBJ1-1
CDR3aa: CASSFDPGNEAFF
CDR3nt: TGTGCCAGCAGTTTCGATCCAGGGAATGAAGCTTTCTTT

abundance: many
d_gene: TRBD1
v_gene: TRBV7-2
j_gene: TRBJ2-3
CDR3aa: CASSANRGNTQYF
CDR3nt: TGTGCCAGCAGCGCCAACAGGGGGAATACGCAGTATTTT

abundance: -
d_gene: TRBD1
v_gene: TRBV7-6
j_gene: TRBJ1-6
CDR3aa: CASSPGTGERSPLHF
CDR3nt: TGTGCCAGCAGCCCCGGGACAGGGGAAAGGTCACCCCTCCACTTT

abundance: few
d_gene: TRBD1
v_gene: TRBV7-8
j_gene: TRBJ2-7
CDR3aa: CASSLLFGQETSYEQYF
CDR3nt: TGTGCCAGCAGCTTGCTCTTTGGACAGGAGACCTCCTACGAGCAGTACTTC

abundance: -
d_gene: -
v_gene: TRBV28
j_gene: TRBJ1-1
CDR3aa: CASSYRKDSSRTEAFF
CDR3nt: TGTGCCAGCAGTTATAGGAAGGACTCCTCGAGGACTGAAGCTTTCTTT

abundance: -
d_gene: TRBD1
v_gene: TRBV30
j_gene: TRBJ1-2
CDR3aa: CAWFPGQGAARLYGYTF
CDR3nt: TGTGCCTGGTTCCCGGGACAGGGGGCCGCACGCCTCTATGGCTACACCTTC

abundance: few
d_gene: TRBD2
v_gene: TRBV11-2
j_gene: TRBJ2-1
CDR3aa: CASSSPPGTSVYNEQFF
CDR3nt: TGTGCCAGCAGCTCTCCACCCGGGACTAGCGTTTACAATGAGCAGTTCTTC

abundance: -
d_gene: TRBD1
v_gene: TRBV3-1
j_gene: TRBJ2-7
CDR3aa: CASSPRRGRNEQYF
CDR3nt: TGTGCCAGCAGCCCCCGCAGGGGGCGGAACGAGCAGTACTTC

abundance: -
d_gene: -
v_gene: TRBV6-2/TRBV6-3
j_gene: TRBJ1-5
CDR3aa: CASSYFGRDNQPQHF
CDR3nt: TGTGCCAGCAGTTACTTCGGACGGGACAATCAGCCCCAGCATTTT

abundance: few
d_gene: -
v_gene: TRBV6-8
j_gene: TRBJ1-1
CDR3aa: CASARDTEAFF
CDR3nt: TGTGCCAGCGCTCGGGACACTGAAGCTTTCTTT

abundance: -
d_gene: -
v_gene: TRBV18
j_gene: TRBJ2-7
CDR3aa: CASSPPADSYEQYF
CDR3nt: TGTGCCAGCTCACCACCGGCGGATTCCTACGAGCAGTACTTC

abundance: few
d_gene: TRBD1
v_gene: TRBV3-1
j_gene: TRBJ1-1
CDR3aa: CASSLGQIGSEAFF
CDR3nt: TGTGCCAGCAGCCTGGGACAGATAGGCTCTGAAGCTTTCTTT

abundance: few
d_gene: -
v_gene: TRBV11-2
j_gene: TRBJ2-1
CDR3aa: CASSFGPNKGAYNEQFF
CDR3nt: TGTGCCAGCAGCTTTGGACCCAACAAGGGGGCCTACAATGAGCAGTTCTTC

abundance: many
d_gene: TRBD2
v_gene: TRBV7-3
j_gene: TRBJ2-5
CDR3aa: CASSSGLGGKETQYF
CDR3nt: TGTGCCAGCAGCTCGGGACTGGGGGGGAAAGAGACCCAGTACTTC

abundance: many
d_gene: -
v_gene: TRBV5-1
j_gene: TRBJ2-5
CDR3aa: CASSSGTSQETQYF
CDR3nt: TGCGCCAGCAGCTCCGGGACATCTCAAGAGACCCAGTACTTC

abundance: -
d_gene: -
v_gene: TRBV4-2
j_gene: TRBJ1-6
CDR3aa: CASSQPPELGYNSPLHF
CDR3nt: TGTGCCAGCAGCCAACCTCCCGAGTTGGGATATAATTCACCCCTCCACTTT

abundance: -
d_gene: TRBD2
v_gene: TRBV6-1
j_gene: TRBJ2-7
CDR3aa: CASSEGPQRGREQYF
CDR3nt: TGTGCCAGCAGTGAAGGGCCGCAGCGGGGGCGCGAGCAGTACTTC

abundance: few
d_gene: TRBD1
v_gene: TRBV11-2
j_gene: TRBJ2-5
CDR3aa: CASSSRQGLGETQYF
CDR3nt: TGTGCCAGCAGCTCACGACAGGGATTAGGGGAGACCCAGTACTTC

abundance: -
d_gene: -
v_gene: TRBV19
j_gene: TRBJ1-1
CDR3aa: CASSISRFRTNTEAFF
CDR3nt: TGTGCCAGTAGTATATCCAGGTTCCGAACGAACACTGAAGCTTTCTTT

abundance: -
d_gene: -
v_gene: TRBV10-1
j_gene: TRBJ2-2
CDR3aa: CASRRGDTGELFF
CDR3nt: TGCGCCAGCAGGAGAGGGGACACCGGGGAGCTGTTTTTT

abundance: -
d_gene: -
v_gene: TRBV6-1
j_gene: TRBJ1-6
CDR3aa: CASRSPGHNSPLHF
CDR3nt: TGTGCCAGCAGATCACCGGGACATAATTCACCCCTCCACTTT

abundance: -
d_gene: -
v_gene: TRBV13
j_gene: TRBJ2-2
CDR3aa: CASKSSEPGELFF
CDR3nt: TGTGCCAGCAAATCCTCGGAACCCGGGGAGCTGTTTTTT

abundance: few
d_gene: TRBD1
v_gene: TRBV15
j_gene: TRBJ1-5
CDR3aa: CATSRDNQGVLGSQPQHF
CDR3nt: TGTGCCACCAGCAGAGATAATCAGGGGGTTTTGGGAAGTCAGCCCCAGCATTTT

abundance: few
d_gene: -
v_gene: TRBV7-9
j_gene: TRBJ1-1
CDR3aa: CASSSTPTEAFF
CDR3nt: TGTGCCAGCAGCTCTACGCCCACTGAAGCTTTCTTT

abundance: few
d_gene: -
v_gene: TRBV7-6
j_gene: TRBJ2-5
CDR3aa: CASSQTVQQETQYF
CDR3nt: TGTGCCAGCAGCCAGACAGTCCAACAAGAGACCCAGTACTTC

abundance: few
d_gene: -
v_gene: TRBV12-3/TRBV12-4
j_gene: TRBJ1-3
CDR3aa: CASSFEGNTIYF
CDR3nt: TGTGCCAGCAGTTTTGAGGGAAACACCATATATTTT

abundance: -
d_gene: TRBD2
v_gene: TRBV7-6
j_gene: TRBJ2-7
CDR3aa: CASSSPGLGSYEQYF
CDR3nt: TGTGCCAGCAGCTCACCGGGACTAGGATCCTACGAGCAGTACTTC

abundance: many
d_gene: TRBD1
v_gene: TRBV7-2
j_gene: TRBJ2-3
CDR3aa: CASSLGQGFDTQYF
CDR3nt: TGTGCCAGCAGCTTAGGACAGGGGTTTGATACGCAGTATTTT

abundance: many
d_gene: -
v_gene: TRBV19
j_gene: TRBJ1-2
CDR3aa: CASSIDRTLLYGYTF
CDR3nt: TGTGCCAGTAGTATAGATCGAACGCTCCTCTATGGCTACACCTTC

abundance: -
d_gene: -
v_gene: TRBV23-1
j_gene: TRBJ1-5
CDR3aa: CASSKTHENQPQHF
CDR3nt: TGCGCCAGCAGTAAAACCCACGAAAATCAGCCCCAGCATTTT

abundance: -
d_gene: -
v_gene: TRBV11-2
j_gene: TRBJ1-1
CDR3aa: CASSYQQGNTEAFF
CDR3nt: TGTGCCAGCAGCTATCAACAGGGGAACACTGAAGCTTTCTTT

abundance: many
d_gene: TRBD2
v_gene: TRBV29-1
j_gene: TRBJ2-3
CDR3aa: CSTSLAGATDTQYF
CDR3nt: TGCAGCACCTCACTAGCGGGGGCCACAGATACGCAGTATTTT

abundance: many
d_gene: -
v_gene: TRBV7-6
j_gene: TRBJ1-6
CDR3aa: CASSLGPNSPLHF
CDR3nt: TGTGCCAGCAGCTTAGGCCCCAATTCACCCCTCCACTTT

abundance: -
d_gene: -
v_gene: TRBV13
j_gene: TRBJ1-6
CDR3aa: CASSSGRVSSPLHF
CDR3nt: TGTGCCAGCAGCTCGGGGAGGGTTAGTTCACCCCTCCACTTT

abundance: few
d_gene: -
v_gene: TRBV7-3
j_gene: TRBJ2-1
CDR3aa: CASSPRGARRIPADSYNEQFF
CDR3nt: TGTGCCAGCAGCCCCCGGGGGGCCCGAAGGATACCAGCGGACTCCTACAATGAGCAGTTCTTC

abundance: -
d_gene: -
v_gene: TRBV12-3/TRBV12-4
j_gene: TRBJ2-5
CDR3aa: CASKGQKETQYF
CDR3nt: TGTGCCAGCAAAGGGCAGAAAGAGACCCAGTACTTC

abundance: many
d_gene: -
v_gene: TRBV7-8
j_gene: TRBJ1-6
CDR3aa: CASTRGGGRFTSPLHF
CDR3nt: TGTGCCAGCACTCGAGGGGGGGGGCGCTTCACCTCACCCCTCCACTTT

abundance: -
d_gene: TRBD2
v_gene: TRBV7-6
j_gene: TRBJ2-3
CDR3aa: CASSPGGGRSDTQYF
CDR3nt: TGTGCCAGCAGCCCCGGGGGGGGGCGATCAGATACGCAGTATTTT

abundance: -
d_gene: -
v_gene: TRBV10-2
j_gene: TRBJ1-4
CDR3aa: CASGGQNEKLFF
CDR3nt: TGCGCCAGCGGCGGACAGAATGAAAAACTGTTTTTT

abundance: -
d_gene: TRBD2
v_gene: TRBV12-3/TRBV12-4
j_gene: TRBJ2-3
CDR3aa: CASSPRLAGGVDTQYF
CDR3nt: TGTGCCAGCAGTCCCCGGCTAGCGGGGGGAGTAGATACGCAGTATTTT

abundance: -
d_gene: -
v_gene: TRBV6-4
j_gene: TRBJ1-2
CDR3aa: CASSGVEKNALILPNYGYTF
CDR3nt: TGTGCCAGCAGTGGGGTTGAAAAGAATGCCCTCATCCTCCCTAACTATGGCTACACCTTC

abundance: -
d_gene: TRBD1
v_gene: TRBV27
j_gene: TRBJ2-1
CDR3aa: CASSSPGDSTYNEQFF
CDR3nt: TGTGCCAGCAGTTCCCCAGGGGACAGTACCTACAATGAGCAGTTCTTC

abundance: -
d_gene: TRBD2
v_gene: TRBV9
j_gene: TRBJ2-3
CDR3aa: CASSTRLAGSDTQYF
CDR3nt: TGTGCCAGCAGCACCCGACTAGCGGGATCCGATACGCAGTATTTT

abundance: -
d_gene: -
v_gene: TRBV27
j_gene: TRBJ1-6
CDR3aa: CASSLSGPANSPLHF
CDR3nt: TGTGCCAGCAGTTTAAGTGGGCCAGCCAATTCACCCCTCCACTTT

abundance: few
d_gene: TRBD1
v_gene: TRBV19
j_gene: TRBJ1-6
CDR3aa: CASSFRGQDSPLHF
CDR3nt: TGTGCCAGTAGTTTCAGGGGGCAGGATTCACCCCTCCACTTT

abundance: -
d_gene: -
v_gene: TRBV11-2
j_gene: TRBJ2-7
CDR3aa: CASSYKSYEQYF
CDR3nt: TGTGCCAGCAGCTATAAATCCTACGAGCAGTACTTC